This TCR beta chain was captured by sequencing in a study of blood T cell repertoires in COVID-19. Study-wide context: From T cells, B-cell-depleted T cells, or PBMCs came the material, which was cDNA or gDNA.

Data came from immunoSEQ multiplex PCR; TCRdb stores just in-frame clones and leaves some out. The data contain some 150,000 clones, around 90% of them singletons. V dropped 2 bases and J dropped 5; count of bases not matched to a gene: 11. The germline V gene has CDR1 KGHDR and CDR2 SFDVKD. The CDR3 loop spans 17 amino acids. The chain joins TRBV24-1 to TRBJ2-5; 9 nucleotides agree with TRBD2. Sequencing was performed on peripheral blood. The receptor's source is a human donor in a cohort sampled during active COVID-19. CDR3 residues: CATSDSKSSGVRETQYF. The CDR3 DNA reads TGTGCCACCAGTGATTCGAAGTCTAGCGGGGTCCGGGAGACCCAGTACTTC.